This entry lists 27 T cell receptor beta chains sequenced from one sample in a study of blood T cell repertoires in COVID-19. The method was immunoSEQ multiplex PCR; TCRdb's version includes in-frame clones alone and lacks a portion of them. This table has about 130,000 clones, approximately 80% appearing once. The sequencing sample was made of peripheral blood. These TCRs come from a man aged 40-55 years with active or convalescent COVID-19.

The gene calls are TRBV11-3 and TRBJ2-1, with unresolved D. CDR3 length: 15 amino acids. The germline V gene encodes CDR1 SGHNT and CDR2 YENEEA. With 0 bases removed from V and 4 bases from J, the gap between germline ends came to 10 bases. In nucleotides, the CDR3 is TGTGCCAGCAGCTTAGATTGGGCCAGTTACAATGAGCAGTTCTTC. Protein: CASSLDWASYNEQFF.

V is TRBV7-9 and J is TRBJ2-6; TRBD2 is a possible D gene (6 bases). From germline, CDR1 is SEHNR and CDR2 FQNEAQ (reference sequence). The CDR3 spans 17 residues. V lost 1 base and J 2 bases, leaving 12 bases between the germline ends. CDR3 loop: CASSLDFAGTGANVLTF. The CDR3 DNA sequence: TGTGCCAGCAGCTTAGATTTTGCGGGGACTGGGGCCAACGTCCTGACTTTC.

This sequence joins TRBV7-9 and TRBJ2-2; 9 nucleotides line up with TRBD1. Trimming removed 2 bases from V and 5 bases from J; junction bases left unmatched: 3. The germline V gene has CDR1 SEHNR and CDR2 FQNEAQ (reference sequence). The CDR3 is made up of 15 amino acids. CDR3 bases: TGTGCCAGCAGCTTAAGGGACAGGGAGACCGGGGAGCTGTTTTTT. Encoded protein: CASSLRDRETGELFF. Based on the CDR3 plus reference TRBV7-9 and TRBJ2-2, the full variable domain is DTGVSQNPRHKITKRGQNVTFRCDPISEHNRLYWYRQTLGQGPEFLTYFQNEAQLEKSRLLSDRFSAERPKGSFSTLEIQRTEQGDSAMYLCASSLRDRETGELFFGEGSRLTVL.

The chain combines TRBV27 with TRBJ2-7; D may be TRBD2 (7 bases). This CDR3 spans 17 amino acids. V gave up 5 bases and J gave up 2 bases, with 22 bases separating them. The V gene's germline CDR1 is MNHEY and CDR2 SMNVEV (reference sequence). This CDR3 reads CASSLTPAGGGPYEQYF. In DNA form, the CDR3 reads TGTGCCAGCAGTCTGACCCCGGCGGGCGGGGGCCCCTACGAGCAGTACTTC.

The V call is TRBV10-3, the J call TRBJ1-1, with D tentatively TRBD1 (6 bases). V lost 0 bases, J lost 4 bases, and 15 bases lay in between. Germline V gene lookup returns CDR1 ENHRY and CDR2 SYGVKD. The CDR3 contains 16 residues. In DNA, the CDR3 is TGTGCCATCAGTGAGTCTCTAGGCAGGGGTGGCACTGAAGCTTTCTTT. This encodes CAISESLGRGGTEAFF.

DNA of the CDR3: TGTGCCAGCAGCCGAGCGGAGGGTAGCTACGAGCAGTACTTC. It is translated as CASSRAEGSYEQYF. The gene calls are TRBV3-1 (or the pseudogene TRBV3-2) and TRBJ2-7; D possibly corresponds to TRBD2 (6 bases). The V end was cut by 4 bases, the J end by 3 bases, with 13 bases between. The CDR3 is 14 residues long. CDR1 and CDR2 from the germline V gene are LGHDT and YNNKEL (reference sequence).

This chain joins TRBV2 and TRBJ1-5; no reliable D call. Trimming took off 6 bases at V and 6 bases at J, with 18 bases between the two ends. The germline V gene encodes CDR1 SNHLY and CDR2 FYNNEI. The CDR3 sequence is 15 residues long. CDR3 protein: CASRKGEGIPQPQHF. CDR3 DNA sequence: TGTGCCAGCAGAAAGGGAGAAGGGATCCCTCAGCCCCAGCATTTT.

This chain joins TRBV7-9 and TRBJ2-5; D is possibly TRBD2 (7 bases). CDR3 size: 13 residues. Between the trimmed V and J ends, which lost 4 bases and 7 bases, there was a span of 13 bases. The germline CDR1 and CDR2 sequences are SEHNR and FQNEAQ (reference sequence). As DNA, the CDR3 is TGTGCCAGCAGCTCGACAGGCGGGGGGACCCAGTACTTC. Translated, it gives CASSSTGGGTQYF.

V usage is TRBV10-3 and J usage is TRBJ1-5; 8 bases match TRBD1. J gave up 4 bases and V 10 bases, and 9 bases lay outside the gene matches. Germline lookup yields CDR1 ENHRY and CDR2 SYGVKD. The length of the CDR3 is 14 residues. CDR3 sequence: CATTDRVGNQPQHF. DNA of the CDR3: TGTGCCACAACGGACAGGGTAGGTAATCAGCCCCAGCATTTT.

This chain joins TRBV6-5 and TRBJ1-6, with 8 bases identical to TRBD1. CDR3 size: 15 residues. Germline assignment: CDR1 MNHEY and CDR2 SVGAGI. After removal of 2 bases from V and 8 bases from J, the junction contained 5 bases not matched to a gene. The CDR3 coding sequence is TGTGCCAGCAGTTACGCCGACAGGGGTGATTCACCCCTCCACTTT. Translating gives CASSYADRGDSPLHF.

Only one count was recorded for this clone. The V gene is TRBV2, the J gene TRBJ2-5; D is perhaps TRBD2 (5 bases). Trimming left V 7 bases short and J 5 bases short, with 17 bases between. Germline V gives CDR1 SNHLY, CDR2 FYNNEI. This CDR3 has 14 amino acids. CDR3 in DNA: TGTGCCAGCACCACGCAGCAAACGGGGGAGACCCAGTACTTC. Protein product: CASTTQQTGETQYF.

The chain is built from TRBV24-1 and TRBJ2-1, with TRBD1 identical over 10 bases. Unmatched junction bases numbered 9, after V lost 6 bases and J lost 5 bases. The germline gives CDR1 KGHDR, CDR2 SFDVKD. The CDR3 consists of 16 residues. Written as DNA, the CDR3 is TGTGCCACCAGTACGGCCGGGACAGGGGCCCACAATGAGCAGTTCTTC. Its protein product is CATSTAGTGAHNEQFF.

The chain has TRBV2 and TRBJ2-2; 9 positions match TRBD2. There are 15 residues in the CDR3. Germline V gene lookup returns CDR1 SNHLY and CDR2 FYNNEI. The V and J ends lost 4 bases and 4 bases, in that order; junction bases with no gene match: 4. In DNA form, the CDR3 reads TGTGCCAGCAGTGTCGCTAGCGGGACCACCGGGGAGCTGTTTTTT. It yields the protein CASSVASGTTGELFF.

The rearrangement links TRBV5-1 to TRBJ2-3; D is possibly TRBD2 (6 bases). The CDR3 contains 17 residues. V dropped 0 bases and J dropped 2 bases, with 16 bases sitting between them. Germline CDR1 is SGHRS and CDR2 is YFSETQ. CDR3 nucleotide sequence: TGCGCCAGCAGCTTGGCTAGTAGCGGCTACACCACAGATACGCAGTATTTT. Translation gives CASSLASSGYTTDTQYF.

This rearrangement joins TRBV28 to TRBJ1-6, with 10 bases matching TRBD1. Germline CDR1 and CDR2: MDHEN and SYDVKM. V lost 5 bases, J lost 7 bases, and 5 bases stayed unmatched. This CDR3 spans 15 amino acids. CDR3 residues: CASSIPGQGNSPLHF. The CDR3 bases are TGTGCCAGCAGTATACCGGGACAGGGGAATTCACCCCTCCACTTT.

The chain joins TRBV9 to TRBJ1-5; D is ambiguous. V was trimmed by 6 bases and J by 1 base, leaving 29 bases between them. Germline CDR1 is SGDLS and CDR2 is YYNGEE. The CDR3 contains 20 residues. CDR3 sequence: CASTLTAEDAKRKSNQPQHF. In DNA, the CDR3 is TGTGCCAGCACCCTAACGGCGGAGGACGCGAAGAGAAAAAGCAATCAGCCCCAGCATTTT.

The J gene is TRBJ2-5, the V gene TRBV4-2; 8 nucleotides agree with TRBD2. Germline V lookup: CDR1 LGHNA, CDR2 YNFKEQ. Trimming at V came to 0 bases and at J to 5 bases, leaving 8 bases not matched to a gene. The CDR3 spans 16 residues. The CDR3 sequence is CASSQDLAGGGETQYF. The CDR3 region has the DNA TGTGCCAGCAGCCAAGATCTTGCGGGGGGAGGGGAGACCCAGTACTTC.

The chain has TRBV13 and TRBJ2-2; D is unresolved. Germline values: CDR1 PRHDT, CDR2 FYEKMQ (reference sequence). Trimming removed 5 bases from V and 4 bases from J, with 8 bases in between. The CDR3 is 13 residues long. CDR3: CASSKAGTGELFF. The CDR3 region has the DNA TGTGCCAGCAGCAAAGCAGGCACCGGGGAGCTGTTTTTT.

The chain couples TRBV2 to TRBJ1-1; a possible D gene is TRBD1 (6 bases). The CDR3 totals 13 residues. Germline lookup yields CDR1 SNHLY and CDR2 FYNNEI. V lost 7 bases to trimming and J lost 2 bases, with 11 bases between them. CDR3 bases: TGTGCCAGCACATCAGGGGTAAACACTGAAGCTTTCTTT. This gives the protein CASTSGVNTEAFF.

The genes are TRBV7-2 and TRBJ2-7; 14 bases agree with TRBD2. Germline lookup yields CDR1 SGHTA and CDR2 FQGNSA. The V gene end was trimmed by 5 bases and the J gene end by 5 bases; junction bases not matched to a gene: 8. The length of the CDR3 is 16 residues. CDR3 DNA: TGTGCCAGCAGCCTCAGGACTAGCGGGGGGAGCCACGAGCAGTACTTC. Encoded protein: CASSLRTSGGSHEQYF.

This chain's CDR3 is CASSVQGESPLHF. In DNA, the CDR3 is TGTGCCAGCAGCGTACAAGGGGAATCACCCCTCCACTTT. The V call is TRBV9, the J call TRBJ1-6; maybe TRBD1 (5 bases). Germline CDR1 reads SGDLS; CDR2 reads YYNGEE. The V end lost 1 base, the J end lost 10 bases, and 9 bases lay between the germline ends. This CDR3 comprises 13 residues.

The chain couples TRBV9 to TRBJ2-1; 7 bases align to TRBD1. The CDR3 covers 15 residues. Germline-derived CDR1 and CDR2 are SGDLS and YYNGEE. V was pared by 3 bases and J by 4 bases, with 7 bases of the junction left unmatched. The CDR3 DNA reads as TGTGCCAGCAGCGACCGGGACAGCGCTTACAATGAGCAGTTCTTC. Its protein product is CASSDRDSAYNEQFF.

The CDR3 DNA reads as TGCGCCAGCAGCTTGTCATTTCGGGGGGCTGGGACTGGAAACACCATATATTTT. It specifies CASSLSFRGAGTGNTIYF. V gene TRBV5-1 combines with J gene TRBJ1-3; the D gene is possibly TRBD1 (6 bases). Per the germline V gene, CDR1 is SGHRS and CDR2 is YFSETQ. The CDR3 totals 18 residues. V was pared by 1 base and J by 2 bases, with 19 bases between.

This clone was counted many times. The chain carries TRBV7-3 and TRBJ1-2; 7 nucleotides match TRBD1. CDR1 SGHTA and CDR2 FQGTGA come from the germline V gene. The V gene end was trimmed by 0 bases and the J gene end by 8 bases; junction bases not matched to a gene: 24. This CDR3 has 20 residues. The CDR3 protein is CASSLTQKGADFAAGCGYTF. The CDR3 coding sequence is TGTGCCAGCAGCTTAACACAAAAGGGGGCGGATTTCGCTGCTGGGTGCGGCTACACCTTC.

This chain connects TRBV18 to TRBJ2-7; 11 bases map to TRBD1. Per germline, CDR1 KGHSH and CDR2 LQKENI. V lost 6 bases, J lost 2 bases, and 6 bases stayed unmatched. CDR3 size: 15 residues. The CDR3 region is CASSRPGQGAYEQYF. The CDR3 DNA follows: TGTGCCAGCTCCCGACCGGGACAGGGGGCCTACGAGCAGTACTTC.

The chain has TRBV9 and TRBJ1-4, with D possibly being TRBD1 (6 bases). The CDR3 is 16 residues long. Germline CDR1 reads SGDLS; CDR2 reads YYNGEE. The ends were cut back, 0 bases at V and 8 bases at J, with 17 bases in the middle. The CDR3 bases are TGTGCCAGCAGCGTAGGATCTCCAGGGGTCGAGGAAAAACTGTTTTTT. Its translation: CASSVGSPGVEEKLFF.

The chain couples TRBV5-6 to TRBJ1-1; D ambiguous. The CDR3 spans 14 residues. The germline gives CDR1 SGHDT, CDR2 YYEEEE. Trimming removed 2 bases at V and 5 bases at J, with 13 bases between. The CDR3 spells CASSFGEERTEAFF. The CDR3 DNA reads TGTGCCAGCAGCTTCGGGGAAGAGAGAACTGAAGCTTTCTTT. The full variable domain, in which reference TRBV5-6 and TRBJ1-1 provide the parts outside the CDR3, is DAGVTQSPTHLIKTRGQQVTLRCSPKSGHDTVSWYQQALGQGPQFIFQYYEEEERQRGNFPDRFSGHQFPNYSSELNVNALLLGDSALYLCASSFGEERTEAFFGQGTRLTVV.